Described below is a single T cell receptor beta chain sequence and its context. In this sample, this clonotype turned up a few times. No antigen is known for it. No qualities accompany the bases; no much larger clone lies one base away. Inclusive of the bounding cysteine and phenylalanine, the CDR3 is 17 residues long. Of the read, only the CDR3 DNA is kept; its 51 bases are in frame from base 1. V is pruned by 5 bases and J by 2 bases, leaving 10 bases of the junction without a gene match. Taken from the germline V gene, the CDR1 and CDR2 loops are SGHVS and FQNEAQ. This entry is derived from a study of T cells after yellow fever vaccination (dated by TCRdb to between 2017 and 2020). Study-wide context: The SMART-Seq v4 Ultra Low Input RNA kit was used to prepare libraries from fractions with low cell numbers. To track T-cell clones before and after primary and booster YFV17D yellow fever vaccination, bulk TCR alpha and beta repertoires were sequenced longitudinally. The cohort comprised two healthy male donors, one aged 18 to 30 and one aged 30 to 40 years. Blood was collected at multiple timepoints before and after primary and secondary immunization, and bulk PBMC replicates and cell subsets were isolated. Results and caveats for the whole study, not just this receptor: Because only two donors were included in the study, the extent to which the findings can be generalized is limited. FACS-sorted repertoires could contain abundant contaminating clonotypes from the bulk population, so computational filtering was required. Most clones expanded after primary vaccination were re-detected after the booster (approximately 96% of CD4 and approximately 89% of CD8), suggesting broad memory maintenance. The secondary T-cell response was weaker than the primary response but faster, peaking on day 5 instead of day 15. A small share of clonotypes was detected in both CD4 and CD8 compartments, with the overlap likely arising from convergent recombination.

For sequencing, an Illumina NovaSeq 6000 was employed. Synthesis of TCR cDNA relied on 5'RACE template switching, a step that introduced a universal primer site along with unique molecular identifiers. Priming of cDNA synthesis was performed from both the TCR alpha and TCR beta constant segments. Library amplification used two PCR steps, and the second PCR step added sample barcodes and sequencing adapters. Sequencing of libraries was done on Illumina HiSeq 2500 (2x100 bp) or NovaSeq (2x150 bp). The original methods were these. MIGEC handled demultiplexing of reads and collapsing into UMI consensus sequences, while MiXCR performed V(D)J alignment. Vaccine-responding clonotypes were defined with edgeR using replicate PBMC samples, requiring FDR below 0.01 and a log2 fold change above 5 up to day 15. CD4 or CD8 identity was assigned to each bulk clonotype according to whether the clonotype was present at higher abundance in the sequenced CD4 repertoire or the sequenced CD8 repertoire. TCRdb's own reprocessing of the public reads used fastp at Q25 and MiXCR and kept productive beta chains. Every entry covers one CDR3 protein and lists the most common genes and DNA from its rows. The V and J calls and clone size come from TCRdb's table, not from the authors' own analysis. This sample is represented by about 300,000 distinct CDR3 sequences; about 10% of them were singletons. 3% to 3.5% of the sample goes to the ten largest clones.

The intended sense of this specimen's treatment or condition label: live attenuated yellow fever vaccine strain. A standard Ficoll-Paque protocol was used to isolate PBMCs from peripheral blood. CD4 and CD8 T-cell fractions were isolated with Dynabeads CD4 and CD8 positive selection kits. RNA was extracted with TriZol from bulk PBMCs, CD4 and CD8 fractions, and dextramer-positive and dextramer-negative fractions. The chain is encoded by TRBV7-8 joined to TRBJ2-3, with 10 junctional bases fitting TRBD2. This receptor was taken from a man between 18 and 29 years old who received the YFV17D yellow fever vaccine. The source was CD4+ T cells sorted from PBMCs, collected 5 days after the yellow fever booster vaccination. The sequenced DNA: TGTGCCAGCAGCCTGACCCCTAGCGGGGGAACCACAGATACGCAGTATTTT. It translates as CASSLTPSGGTTDTQYF.